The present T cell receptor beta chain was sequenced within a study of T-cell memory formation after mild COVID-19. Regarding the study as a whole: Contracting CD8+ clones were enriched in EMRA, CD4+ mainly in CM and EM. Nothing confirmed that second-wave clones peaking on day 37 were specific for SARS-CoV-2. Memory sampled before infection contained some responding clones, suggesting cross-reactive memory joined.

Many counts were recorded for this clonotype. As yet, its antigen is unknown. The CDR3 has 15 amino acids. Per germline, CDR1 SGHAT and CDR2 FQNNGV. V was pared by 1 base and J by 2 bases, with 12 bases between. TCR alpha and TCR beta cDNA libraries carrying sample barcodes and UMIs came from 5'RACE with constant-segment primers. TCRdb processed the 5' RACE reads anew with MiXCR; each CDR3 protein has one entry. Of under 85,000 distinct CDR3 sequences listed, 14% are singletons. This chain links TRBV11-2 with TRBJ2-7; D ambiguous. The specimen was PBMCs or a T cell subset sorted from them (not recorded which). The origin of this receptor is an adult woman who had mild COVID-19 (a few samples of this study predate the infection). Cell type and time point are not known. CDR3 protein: CASSLVILGTYEQYF. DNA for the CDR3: TGTGCCAGCAGCTTAGTAATTTTGGGGACCTACGAGCAGTACTTC.